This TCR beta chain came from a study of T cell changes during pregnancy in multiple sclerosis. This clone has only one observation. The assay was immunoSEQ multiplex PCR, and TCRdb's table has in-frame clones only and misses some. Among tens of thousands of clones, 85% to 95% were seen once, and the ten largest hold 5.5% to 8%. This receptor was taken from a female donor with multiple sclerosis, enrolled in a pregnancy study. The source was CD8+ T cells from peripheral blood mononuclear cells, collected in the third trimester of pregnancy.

The CDR3 DNA reads TGTGCCAGCACCCTATGGCTACAGGGGCGGCAGGATGAGCAGTTCTTC. This codes for CASTLWLQGRQDEQFF. The chain employs TRBV28 and TRBJ2-1; 7 bases align to TRBD1. The germline gives CDR1 MDHEN, CDR2 SYDVKM. Trimming at V came to 7 bases and at J to 8 bases, leaving 17 bases not matched to a gene. The CDR3 has 16 amino acids.